Detailed here is one T cell receptor beta chain. The sample comes from a study of cytomegalovirus exposure and HLA in healthy donors. Germline CDR1 reads SNHLY; CDR2 reads FYNNEI. The junction had 3 bases not matched to a gene; V was cut back by 5 bases and J by 2 bases. The CDR3 length is 15 residues. PCR employed 60 Vbeta and 13 Jbeta primers. Repertoires were generated with immunoSEQ multiplex PCR, while TCRdb's copy carries only in-frame clones and drops some. The sample includes about 150,000 clones, approximately 75% of them seen just once. This clonotype was obtained from a man younger than 35 in good health and CMV-seronegative. V usage is TRBV2 and J usage is TRBJ2-3, with TRBD2 matching 11 bases. Sequencing was carried out using PBMCs. The CDR3 spells CASSLLAGVTDTQYF. In DNA form, the CDR3 reads TGTGCCAGCAGTTTACTAGCGGGGGTCACAGATACGCAGTATTTT.